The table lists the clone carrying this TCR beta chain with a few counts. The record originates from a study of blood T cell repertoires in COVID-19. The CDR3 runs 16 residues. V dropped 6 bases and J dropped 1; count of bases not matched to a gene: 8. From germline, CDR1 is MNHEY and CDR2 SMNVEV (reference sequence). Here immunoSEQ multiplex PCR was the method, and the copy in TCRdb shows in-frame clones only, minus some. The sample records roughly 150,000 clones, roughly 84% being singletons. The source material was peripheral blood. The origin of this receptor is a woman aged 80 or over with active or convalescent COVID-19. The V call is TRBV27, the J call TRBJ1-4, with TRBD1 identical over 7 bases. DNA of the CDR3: TGTGCCAGCAGCCCCGGGGACAGACAAACTAATGAAAAACTGTTTTTT. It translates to CASSPGDRQTNEKLFF.